The 9 T cell receptor beta chains in this list originate from one sample, sequenced in a study of cytomegalovirus exposure and HLA in healthy donors. The primer mix had 60 Vbeta and 13 Jbeta primers. Measured with immunoSEQ multiplex PCR; TCRdb has only the in-frame clones, and not every one. The table records about 190,000 clones, around 86% of them present only once. Sample: PBMCs. The source of these receptors is a man aged 40-55 years in good health and CMV-seropositive.

The chain recombines TRBV10-2 with TRBJ2-3; 13 bases agree with TRBD2. The germline V gene has CDR1 WSHSY and CDR2 SAAADI. Losses at the gene ends were 2 bases for V and 4 bases for J; bases not matched to a gene: 0. The CDR3 is 15 amino acids. The CDR3 loop is CASSETSGGADTQYF. The CDR3 DNA reads TGCGCCAGCAGTGAGACTAGCGGGGGGGCAGATACGCAGTATTTT.

The chain carries TRBV5-5 and TRBJ2-5, with D perhaps matching TRBD1 (6 bases). CDR1 is SGHKS and CDR2 is YYEKEE in the germline V gene (reference sequence). V shed 4 bases and J shed 0 bases, with 13 bases lying between them. The CDR3 totals 15 residues. CDR3 region: CASSPDRKYQETQYF. The CDR3 nucleotides are TGTGCCAGCAGCCCAGACAGGAAGTACCAAGAGACCCAGTACTTC.

The chain couples TRBV25-1 to TRBJ2-7, with 10 nucleotides matching TRBD2. Per germline, CDR1 MGHDK and CDR2 SYGVNS. Trimming took 5 bases from V and 1 from J; bases not matched to a gene: 2. This CDR3 is built from 14 residues. Here the CDR3 DNA reads TGTGCCAGCAGTCTTAGCGGGGGGTCCTACGAGCAGTACTTC. Translating gives CASSLSGGSYEQYF.

The chain carries TRBV4-2 and TRBJ2-1; D may be TRBD1 (5 bases). Trimming removed 0 bases from V and 9 bases from J, with 21 bases in between. Germline CDR1 and CDR2: LGHNA and YNFKEQ. This CDR3 comprises 17 residues. Here the CDR3 DNA reads TGTGCCAGCAGCCAAGATGGCCAGGGAAGGTTAGCAGGTGAGCAGTTCTTC. Translated: CASSQDGQGRLAGEQFF.

The chain couples TRBV5-1 to TRBJ2-5, with TRBD2 matching over 7 bases. Losses at the gene ends were 5 bases for V and 1 base for J; bases not matched to a gene: 8. This CDR3 spans 15 amino acids. CDR1 and CDR2 (germline): SGHRS, YFSETQ. CDR3 DNA: TGCGCCAGCAGATCTAGCGGACAAAGCCAAGAGACCCAGTACTTC. This sequence encodes CASRSSGQSQETQYF.

This chain links TRBV9 with TRBJ1-6, with D uncertain. This CDR3 comprises 14 residues. Germline V gene data show CDR1 as SGDLS and CDR2 as YYNGEE. Deletions cut 0 bases from V and 6 bases from J, with 7 bases between. The CDR3, as DNA: TGTGCCAGCAGCGTAGGGCGGGGTAATTCACCCCTCCACTTT. Translated, it gives CASSVGRGNSPLHF.

This clone has a handful of counts. The chain is built from TRBV7-9 and TRBJ2-5, with D perhaps matching TRBD1 (6 bases). This CDR3 region has 13 residues. Germline CDR1 is SEHNR and CDR2 is FQNEAQ (reference sequence). Trimming cost V 4 bases and J 2 bases, with 8 bases left between them. The CDR3, as DNA: TGTGCCAGCAGCTCAGGGGTTCAAGAGACCCAGTACTTC. Translated: CASSSGVQETQYF.

V and J are TRBV7-3 and TRBJ2-3; perhaps TRBD1 as D (5 bases). V was cut by 2 bases and J by 1 base, with 13 bases left in between. The CDR3 has 16 residues. Germline V CDR1 and CDR2: SGHTA, FQGTGA. CDR3 amino acids: CASSLGAQGGTDTQYF. CDR3 DNA: TGTGCCAGCAGCTTAGGGGCGCAAGGAGGCACAGATACGCAGTATTTT.

V gene TRBV11-1 combines with J gene TRBJ2-6; TRBD1 is a possible D gene (5 bases). The CDR3 runs 15 residues. The germline CDR1 and CDR2 sequences are SGHAT and FQDESV (reference sequence). Trimming removed 4 bases from V and 0 bases from J, with 7 bases in between. The CDR3 DNA reads as TGTGCCAGCAGCTCCAGGGTCTCTGGGGCCAACGTCCTGACTTTC. This sequence encodes CASSSRVSGANVLTF.